The 5 T cell receptor beta chains below all came from one sample that was sequenced in a study of blood T cell repertoires in COVID-19. Repertoires were generated with immunoSEQ multiplex PCR, while TCRdb's copy carries only in-frame clones and drops some. Found here are 200,000 or so clones, approximately 85% of them singletons; the top ten hold around 9.9%. The specimen sequenced was peripheral blood. The receptor source for this set is a human donor with active or convalescent COVID-19. The donor label of this sample is uncertain.

This clone was observed once. The rearrangement links TRBV5-8 to TRBJ2-1, with 11 bases lining up with TRBD2. This CDR3 is built from 15 residues. Germline lookup yields CDR1 SGHTS and CDR2 YDEGEE. J gave up 4 bases and V 8 bases, and 8 bases lay outside the gene matches. As DNA, the CDR3 is TGTGCCAGGCAGATAGCGGGAGGGGGATACAATGAGCAGTTCTTC. As protein: CARQIAGGGYNEQFF.

This chain joins TRBV15 and TRBJ2-2; a possible D gene is TRBD2 (5 bases). The germline V and J ends were trimmed by 4 bases and 7 bases, with 10 bases remaining between them. There are 13 residues in the CDR3. Germline CDR1 LNHNV, CDR2 YYDKDF (reference sequence). CDR3 loop: CATSNGLGGELFF. Here the CDR3 DNA reads TGTGCCACCAGCAACGGACTGGGCGGGGAGCTGTTTTTT. Based on the CDR3 plus reference TRBV15 and TRBJ2-2, the full variable domain is DAMVIQNPRYQVTQFGKPVTLSCSQTLNHNVMYWYQQKSSQAPKLLFHYYDKDFNNEADTPDNFQSRRPNTSFCFLDIRSPGLGDTAMYLCATSNGLGGELFFGEGSRLTVL.

The CDR3 spells CASSPQGLGGYTF. CDR3 bases: TGTGCCAGCAGCCCTCAGGGGCTGGGGGGCTACACCTTC. The chain uses TRBV12-3 or TRBV12-4 and TRBJ1-2, with D perhaps matching TRBD1 (6 bases). V was cut by 6 bases and J by 8 bases, with 16 bases left in between. The CDR3 runs 13 residues.

CDR3 region: CADAGLNTGELFF. CDR3 in DNA: TGTGCCGACGCCGGGTTGAACACCGGGGAGCTGTTTTTT. V and J are TRBV30 and TRBJ2-2; D is unclear. V was shortened by 8 bases and J by 1 base, with 11 bases between the two germline ends. The CDR3 is 13 amino acids. Germline CDR1 reads GTSNPN; CDR2 reads SVGIG (reference sequence).

The chain combines TRBV2 with TRBJ1-4; 9 nucleotides align to TRBD1. Germline V gives CDR1 SNHLY, CDR2 FYNNEI. The CDR3 is made up of 14 amino acids. V was pared by 4 bases and J by 8 bases, with 5 bases of the junction left unmatched. In nucleotides, the CDR3 is TGTGCCAGCAGTGGGGACAGGGAGGGCGAAAAACTGTTTTTT. Translated: CASSGDREGEKLFF.